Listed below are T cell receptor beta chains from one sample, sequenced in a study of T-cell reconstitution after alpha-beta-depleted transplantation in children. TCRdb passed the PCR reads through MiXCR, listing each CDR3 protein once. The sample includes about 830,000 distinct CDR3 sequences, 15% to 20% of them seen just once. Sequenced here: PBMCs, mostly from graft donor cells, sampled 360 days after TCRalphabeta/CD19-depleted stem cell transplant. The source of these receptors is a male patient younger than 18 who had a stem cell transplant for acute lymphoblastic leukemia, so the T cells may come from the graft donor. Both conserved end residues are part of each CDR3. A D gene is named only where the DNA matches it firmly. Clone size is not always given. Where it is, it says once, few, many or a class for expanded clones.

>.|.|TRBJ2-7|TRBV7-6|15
TGTGCCAGCAGCTTATCGCTCCAGGGTTCCTACGAGCAGTACTTC
CASSLSLQGSYEQYF
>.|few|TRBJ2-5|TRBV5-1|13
TGCGCCACCAGGGGTCGTCGGGAAGAGACCCAGTACTTC
CATRGRREETQYF
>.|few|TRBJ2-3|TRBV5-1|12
TGCGCCAGCAGGTTCTTTGGAGATACGCAGTATTTT
CASRFFGDTQYF
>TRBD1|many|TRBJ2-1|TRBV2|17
TGTGCCAGCTCGGGGGACAGGGGGCGAGTCTTGGACAATGAGCAGTTCTTC
CASSGDRGRVLDNEQFF
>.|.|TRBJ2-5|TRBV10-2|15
TGCGCCAGCAGTGCTTATAATTTGGACAAAGAGACCCAGTACTTC
CASSAYNLDKETQYF
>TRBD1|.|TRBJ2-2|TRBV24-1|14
TGTGCCGCAGAGGGGGCAGGAAACACCGGGGAGCTGTTTTTT
CAAEGAGNTGELFF
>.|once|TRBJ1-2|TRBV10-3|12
TGTGCCATCAGTGAGTCCGGGATTGGCTACACCTTC
CAISESGIGYTF
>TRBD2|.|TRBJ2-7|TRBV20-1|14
TGCAGTGCTTTTGGACTAGCGGAATCCTACGAGCAGTACTTC
CSAFGLAESYEQYF
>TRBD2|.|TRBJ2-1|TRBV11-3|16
TGTGCCAGCAGCTTTGGAATAGCGGGAGGGCCGGGTGAGCAGTTCTTC
CASSFGIAGGPGEQFF
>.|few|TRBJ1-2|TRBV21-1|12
TGTGCCAGCAGCAAAGGGGAGAGTGGCTACACCTTC
CASSKGESGYTF
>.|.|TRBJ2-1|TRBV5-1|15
TGCGCCAGCAGCAGACGAGCCCTCCTAGACAATGAGCAGTTCTTC
CASSRRALLDNEQFF
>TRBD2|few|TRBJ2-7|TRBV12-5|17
TGTGCTAGTGGTTTGGTACTCCGGGGTAGCGGGGCCTACGAGCAGTACTTC
CASGLVLRGSGAYEQYF
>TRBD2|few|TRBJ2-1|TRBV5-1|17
TGCGCCAGCAGCAGCGTTAGCGGGAGAGGTTCCTACAATGAGCAGTTCTTC
CASSSVSGRGSYNEQFF
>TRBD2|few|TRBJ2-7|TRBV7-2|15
TGTGCCAGCAGCTTAGCCGGGACTATTGGAAGCGAGCAGTACTTC
CASSLAGTIGSEQYF
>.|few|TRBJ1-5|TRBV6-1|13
TGTGCCAGCAGTCCGGCCCCTAGAAGGCCCCAGCATTTT
CASSPAPRRPQHF
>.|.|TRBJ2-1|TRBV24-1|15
TGTGCCACCAGTGCCGACCAGGGACGAGGGAATGAGCAGTTCTTC
CATSADQGRGNEQFF
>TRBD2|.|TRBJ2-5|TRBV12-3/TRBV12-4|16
TGTGCCAGCAGTTATTTCCGCGGGGGGTCCGTGGAGACCCAGTACTTC
CASSYFRGGSVETQYF
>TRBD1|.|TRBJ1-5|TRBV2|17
TGTGCCACCACGCAGGGGGCGATGCGCTATAGCAATCAGCCCCAGCATTTT
CATTQGAMRYSNQPQHF
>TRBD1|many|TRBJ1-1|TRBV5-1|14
TGCGCCAGCAGCCTATCCGGGACAGGGTTTGAAGCTTTCTTT
CASSLSGTGFEAFF
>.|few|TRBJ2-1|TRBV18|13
TGTGCCAGCTCACCAAGGTGGGAAAATGAGCAGTTCTTC
CASSPRWENEQFF
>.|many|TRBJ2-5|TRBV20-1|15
TGCAGTACCGATACCTCCCTGGGACCCCAAGAGACCCAGTACTTC
CSTDTSLGPQETQYF
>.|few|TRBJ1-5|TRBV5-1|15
TGCGCCAGCAGCTTGAAGGGGGGGGCCGAACAGCCCCAGCATTTT
CASSLKGGAEQPQHF
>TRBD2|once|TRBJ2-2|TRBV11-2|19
TGTGCCAGCAGCTTAGGCACCGCGGGAGGAATCCGTGGCACCGGGGAGCTGTTTTTT
CASSLGTAGGIRGTGELFF
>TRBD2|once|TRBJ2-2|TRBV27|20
TGTGCCAGCAGTCCGTCCTCCATCGGGCTAGCGGGAGTGAGGACCGGGGAGCTGTTTTTT
CASSPSSIGLAGVRTGELFF
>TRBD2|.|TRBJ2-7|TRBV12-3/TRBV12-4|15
TGTGCCAGCAGTTTAGGGGTTGGGGGGGCCTACGAGCAGTACTTC
CASSLGVGGAYEQYF
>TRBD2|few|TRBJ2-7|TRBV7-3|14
TGTGCCACCAGCTTAGCGGGAGGAACCTACGAGCAGTACTTC
CATSLAGGTYEQYF
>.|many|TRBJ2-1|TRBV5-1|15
TGCGCCAGCAGCTTGCTGCGGGGGCGATACAATGAGCAGTTCTTC
CASSLLRGRYNEQFF
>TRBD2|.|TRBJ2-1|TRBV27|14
TGTGCCAGCAGCGTAGCGGGAGGGGGACATGAGCAGTTCTTC
CASSVAGGGHEQFF
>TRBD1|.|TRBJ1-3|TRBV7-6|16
TGTGCCAGCAGTCTACCGGGACAGCGATCTGGAAACACCATATATTTT
CASSLPGQRSGNTIYF
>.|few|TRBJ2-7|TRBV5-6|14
TGTGCCAGTAAAAGGTACGGAAACACCTACGAGCAGTACTTC
CASKRYGNTYEQYF
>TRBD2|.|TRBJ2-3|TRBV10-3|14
TGTGCCACCGGTAGCGGGAGGGCCACAGATACGCAGTATTTT
CATGSGRATDTQYF
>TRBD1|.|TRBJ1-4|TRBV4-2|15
TGTGCCAGCAGCCACTCCGGGACAGTTAATGAAAAACTGTTTTTT
CASSHSGTVNEKLFF
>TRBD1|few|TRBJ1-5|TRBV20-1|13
TGCAGTGCTAGGGGGACAGGGTTTCAGCCCCAGCATTTT
CSARGTGFQPQHF
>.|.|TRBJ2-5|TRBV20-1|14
TGCAGTGCCCCGGCCAACACGTACCAAGAGACCCAGTACTTC
CSAPANTYQETQYF
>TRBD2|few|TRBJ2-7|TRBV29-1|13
TGCAGCGTTGAAGGGTGGGAGGGGAACGAGCAGTACTTC
CSVEGWEGNEQYF
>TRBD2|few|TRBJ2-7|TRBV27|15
TGTGCCAGCAGTTTGTCGGCTAGCGGGACCTACGAGCAGTACTTC
CASSLSASGTYEQYF
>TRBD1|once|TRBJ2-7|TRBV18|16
TGTGCCAGCTCACCAAAAGGACAGGGCCGCTCCTACGAGCAGTACTTC
CASSPKGQGRSYEQYF
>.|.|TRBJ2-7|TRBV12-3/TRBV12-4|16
TGTGCCAGCAGTCCCGGTAGGCTAGAACTTTCCTACGAGCAGTACTTC
CASSPGRLELSYEQYF
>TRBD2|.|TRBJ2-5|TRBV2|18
TGTGCCGGCCCGGGACTAGCGGAAGGGGGGGTGTACCAAGAGACCCAGTACTTC
CAGPGLAEGGVYQETQYF
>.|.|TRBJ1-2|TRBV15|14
TGTGCCACCAGCAGAGAAGCCCCTTCCTATGGCTACACCTTC
CATSREAPSYGYTF
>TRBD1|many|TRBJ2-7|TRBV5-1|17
TGCGCCAGCAGCTTTAGCCAGGGGGCCCGGTCCTTCTACGAGCAGTACTTC
CASSFSQGARSFYEQYF
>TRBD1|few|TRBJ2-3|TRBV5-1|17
TGCGCCAGCAGCTTGTGGCCGGGACAGGGGGCTACAGATACGCAGTATTTT
CASSLWPGQGATDTQYF
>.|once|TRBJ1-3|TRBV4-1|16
TGCGCCAGCAGCCAAGAGCCCTTTGGGGCCGGAAACACCATATATTTT
CASSQEPFGAGNTIYF
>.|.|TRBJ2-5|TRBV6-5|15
TGTGCCAGCAGTTACTCGCCTCGGGGACAAGAGACCCAGTACTTC
CASSYSPRGQETQYF
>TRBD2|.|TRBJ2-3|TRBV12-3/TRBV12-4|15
TGTGCCAGCAGACCCCGACTAGCGGGATCAGATACGCAGTATTTT
CASRPRLAGSDTQYF
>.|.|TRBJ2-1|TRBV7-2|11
TGTGCCAGCAGCTTAGCCCGGAAGCAGTTCTTC
CASSLARKQFF
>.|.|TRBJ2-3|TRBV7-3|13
TGTGCCAGCAGCTCCTACAGGGACGATACGCAGTATTTT
CASSSYRDDTQYF
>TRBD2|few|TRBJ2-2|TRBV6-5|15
TGTGCCAGCAGTTTTTTAAGCGGGAGAGCCGGGGAGCTGTTTTTT
CASSFLSGRAGELFF